Shown below are 5 T cell receptor beta chains from a single sample sequenced in a study of OX40 agonist ivuxolimab in advanced cancers. Only in-frame clones appear in the TCRdb table, and some are missing; sequencing was by immunoSEQ multiplex PCR. Of 30,000 to 35,000 clones in the sample, roughly 91% were seen once. The sequences come from CD4+ or CD8+ T cells sorted from blood, collected in a trial of the OX40 agonist ivuxolimab. These receptors were obtained from an adult with an advanced solid tumor such as melanoma, head and neck, liver or kidney cancer.

The chain joins TRBV4-3 to TRBJ1-4; no definite D call. Trimming left V 0 bases short and J 0 bases short, with 17 bases between. In germline, CDR1 is LGHNA, CDR2 YSLEER. CDR3 length equals 19 residues. The CDR3 sequence: CASSQDLQREPATNEKLFF. The CDR3 DNA follows: TGCGCCAGCAGCCAAGATCTTCAGAGAGAACCTGCAACTAATGAAAAACTGTTTTTT.

This rearrangement joins TRBV30 to TRBJ2-7, with unresolved D. Germline loops: CDR1 GTSNPN, CDR2 SVGIG (reference sequence). This CDR3 is 11 amino acids long. V was clipped by 2 bases and J by 3 bases, with 5 bases between them. CDR3 protein: CAWSSYYEQYF. The DNA of the CDR3 is TGTGCCTGGAGTTCCTACTACGAGCAGTACTTC.

The rearrangement uses TRBV9 and TRBJ2-2; no reliable D call. Germline assignment: CDR1 SGDLS and CDR2 YYNGEE. The CDR3 extends over 14 amino acids. The V end was cut by 3 bases, the J end by 7 bases, with 13 bases between. The CDR3 bases are TGTGCCAGCAGCGCTGGGCCTGGGTACGGGGAGCTGTTTTTT. Translating it yields CASSAGPGYGELFF.

The V and J genes are TRBV28 and TRBJ1-5; 8 bases map to TRBD1. The CDR3 is 14 residues long. After removal of 8 bases from V and 5 bases from J, the junction contained 8 bases not matched to a gene. The germline CDR1 and CDR2 sequences are MDHEN and SYDVKM. The chain's CDR3 is CASLPTGEYQPQHF. DNA of the CDR3: TGTGCCAGCCTCCCGACAGGGGAGTATCAGCCCCAGCATTTT.

The chain uses TRBV11-3 and TRBJ2-1; a weak D match, TRBD1 (7 bases). Trimming left V 1 base short and J 2 bases short, with 9 bases between. Looked up from germline, CDR1 is SGHNT and CDR2 is YENEEA. This CDR3 region has 15 residues. CDR3 sequence (DNA): TGTGCCAGCAGCTTAGGGAGGGGGCCCTACAATGAGCAGTTCTTC. Encoded protein: CASSLGRGPYNEQFF.